This TCR beta chain was captured by sequencing in a study of CD8 T cells in Susac syndrome. The patients who served as multiple sclerosis controls were treatment-naive and had stable or active relapsing-remitting disease that fulfilled the revised McDonald criteria. Trimming took off 9 bases at V and 0 bases at J, with 12 bases between the two ends. Germline CDR1 reads ENHRY; CDR2 reads SYGVKD. This CDR3 contains 14 residues. Random hexamers were used to reverse transcribe an amount of roughly 0.5 to 1 ug RNA. Each CDR3 protein is one row after TCRdb ran MiXCR on the immunoSEQ multiplex PCR reads. The profile shows 150,000 to 190,000 distinct CDR3 sequences, just under 95% of them singletons.

The receptor was isolated from a human donor with multiple sclerosis. V usage is TRBV10-3 and J usage is TRBJ2-1; no clear D. The sample comprised CD8+ T cells from PBMCs. Here the CDR3 reads CAILDADSYNEQFF. As DNA, the CDR3 is TGTGCCATTTTGGACGCAGACTCCTACAATGAGCAGTTCTTC.